The clone carrying this T cell receptor beta chain was detected a few times. This record belongs to a study of glioma-infiltrating T cells after dendritic cell vaccination. The CDR3 sequence is 16 residues long. Assay: immunoSEQ multiplex PCR; the TCRdb copy retains only in-frame clones and omits some. The sample holds 71,000 or so clones, 65% to 90% seen once. This receptor was taken from a human donor with glioblastoma. This specimen consisted of blood, obtained before dendritic cell vaccination. The chain joins TRBV21-1 to TRBJ1-3; TRBD1, the D gene given by the table, was not confirmed from the DNA. TRBV21-1 is labeled a pseudogene. As DNA, the CDR3 is TGTGCCAGCAGCATCTCTCCCGGGACATCTGGAAACACCATATATTTT. Protein sequence: CASSISPGTSGNTIYF.